This T cell receptor beta chain was retrieved from a study of cytomegalovirus exposure and HLA in healthy donors. Despite likely unrecorded immune exposures, the donors were nominally healthy at the time of sampling. A multiplex PCR was run with 60 Vbeta primers and 13 Jbeta primers. Profiled with immunoSEQ multiplex PCR; TCRdb holds only in-frame clones, not every one. The profile shows 150,000 to 250,000 clones, 79% of them singletons. This clone was counted between two and nine times. Germline V gives CDR1 MNHNS, CDR2 SASEGT. The V end lost 4 bases, the J end lost 4 bases, and 12 bases lay between the germline ends. This CDR3 has 14 residues.

The chain links TRBV6-1 to TRBJ2-3, with D perhaps TRBD1 (6 bases). The sequence derives from a girl aged 5 to 17 in good health and CMV-seropositive. Sequencing was done on a sample of PBMCs. CDR3 residues: CASSGSRGADTQYF. CDR3 sequence (DNA): TGTGCCAGCAGTGGGAGCAGGGGCGCAGATACGCAGTATTTT.